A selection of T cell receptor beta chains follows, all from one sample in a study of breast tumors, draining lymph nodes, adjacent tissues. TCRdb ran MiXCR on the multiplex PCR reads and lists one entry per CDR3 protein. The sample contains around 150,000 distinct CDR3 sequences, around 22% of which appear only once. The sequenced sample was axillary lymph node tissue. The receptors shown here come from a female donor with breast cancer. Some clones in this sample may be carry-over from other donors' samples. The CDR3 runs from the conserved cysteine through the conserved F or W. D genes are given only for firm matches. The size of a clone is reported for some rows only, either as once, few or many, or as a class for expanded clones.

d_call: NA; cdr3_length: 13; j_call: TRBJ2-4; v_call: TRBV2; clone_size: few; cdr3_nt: TGTGCCAGCAGACCAGGCTCTAGGGACATTCAGTACTTC; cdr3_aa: CASRPGSRDIQYF
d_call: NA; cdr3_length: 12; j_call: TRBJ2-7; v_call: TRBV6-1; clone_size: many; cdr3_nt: TGTGCCAGCATGAGGGACAAATACGAGCAGTACTTC; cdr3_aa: CASMRDKYEQYF
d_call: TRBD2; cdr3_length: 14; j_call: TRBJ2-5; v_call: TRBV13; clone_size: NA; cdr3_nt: TGTGCCAGCAGCCACGGGAGGCCGGAAGAGACCCAGTACTTC; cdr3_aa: CASSHGRPEETQYF
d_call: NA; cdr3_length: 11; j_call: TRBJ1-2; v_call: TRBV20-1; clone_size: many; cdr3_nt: TGCAGTGCTTCCGACGGCTATGGCTACACCTTC; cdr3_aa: CSASDGYGYTF
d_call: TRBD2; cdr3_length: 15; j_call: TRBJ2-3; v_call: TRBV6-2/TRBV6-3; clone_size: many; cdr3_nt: TGTGCCAGCAGCCGTAGCGGGATTAGCACAGATACGCAGTATTTT; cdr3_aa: CASSRSGISTDTQYF
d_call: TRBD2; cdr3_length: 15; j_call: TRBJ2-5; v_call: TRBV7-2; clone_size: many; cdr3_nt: TGTGCCAGCAGCTCAACCAGCGGGAGGGCTGAGACCCAGTACTTC; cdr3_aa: CASSSTSGRAETQYF
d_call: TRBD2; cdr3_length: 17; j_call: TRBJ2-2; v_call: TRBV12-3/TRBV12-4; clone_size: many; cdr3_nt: TGTGCCAGCAGTCACCCTAGCGGGCTCGCGAACACCGGGGAGCTGTTTTTT; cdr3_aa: CASSHPSGLANTGELFF
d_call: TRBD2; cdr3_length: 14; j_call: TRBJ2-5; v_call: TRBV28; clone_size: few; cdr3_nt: TGTGCCAGCAGTTCTCAAGCGGGAGAAGAGACCCAGTACTTC; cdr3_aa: CASSSQAGEETQYF
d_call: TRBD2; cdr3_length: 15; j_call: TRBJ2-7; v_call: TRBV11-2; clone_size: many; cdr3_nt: TGTGCCAGCAGCTTAGTTCCTAGCGGGACCTCCGAGCAGTACTTC; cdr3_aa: CASSLVPSGTSEQYF
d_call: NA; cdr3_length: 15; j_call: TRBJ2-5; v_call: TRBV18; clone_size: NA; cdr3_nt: TGTGCCAGCTCACCAGGGGGCGGGAAACAAGAGACCCAGTCCTTC; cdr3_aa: CASSPGGGKQETQSF
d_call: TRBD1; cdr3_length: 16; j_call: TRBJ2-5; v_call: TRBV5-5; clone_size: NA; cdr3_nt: TGTGCCAGCAGCAGAACCGGGACAGGGGGCGGAGAGACCCAGTACTTC; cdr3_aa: CASSRTGTGGGETQYF
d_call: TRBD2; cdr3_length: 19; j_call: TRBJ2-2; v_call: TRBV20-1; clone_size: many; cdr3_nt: TGCAGTGCCAGTAGACCTCGACTAGCGGGAGGGCCTAGGACCGGGGAGCTGTTTTTT; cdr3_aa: CSASRPRLAGGPRTGELFF
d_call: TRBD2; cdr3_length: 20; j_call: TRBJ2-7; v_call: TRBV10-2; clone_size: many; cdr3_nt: TGCGCCAGCAGGGTAAACCCACTAGCGGGAGAGAGTCCCCTTAATGACGAGCAGTACTTC; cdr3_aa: CASRVNPLAGESPLNDEQYF
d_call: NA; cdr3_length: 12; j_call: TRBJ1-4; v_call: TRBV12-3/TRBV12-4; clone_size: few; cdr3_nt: TGTGCCAGCAGTTCCATTTATCAAAAACTGTTTTTT; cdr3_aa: CASSSIYQKLFF
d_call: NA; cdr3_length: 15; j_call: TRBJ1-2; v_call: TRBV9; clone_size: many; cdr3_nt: TGTGCCAGCAGCGTAGCTGAGTGGGGGTTCTATGGCTACACCTTC; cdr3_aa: CASSVAEWGFYGYTF
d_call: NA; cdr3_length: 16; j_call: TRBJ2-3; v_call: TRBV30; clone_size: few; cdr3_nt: TGTGCCTGGGAACTAAACACCGGGCCCCGCACAGATACGCAGTATTTT; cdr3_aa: CAWELNTGPRTDTQYF
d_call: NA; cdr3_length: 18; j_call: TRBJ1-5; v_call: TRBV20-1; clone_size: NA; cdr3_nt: TGCAGTGCTAGTGGGGGGAGGGGGAGTCCACTGGCCAATCAGCCCCGGCATTTT; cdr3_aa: CSASGGRGSPLANQPRHF
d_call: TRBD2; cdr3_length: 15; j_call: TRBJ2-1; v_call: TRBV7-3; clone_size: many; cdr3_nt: TGTGCCAGCAGCGCGTTATCCGGGACTACAGGCGAGCAGTTCTTC; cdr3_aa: CASSALSGTTGEQFF
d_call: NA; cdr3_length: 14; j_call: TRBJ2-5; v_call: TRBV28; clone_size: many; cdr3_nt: TGTGCCAGCAGTCCGATATGGGACCAAGAGACCCAGTACTTC; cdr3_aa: CASSPIWDQETQYF
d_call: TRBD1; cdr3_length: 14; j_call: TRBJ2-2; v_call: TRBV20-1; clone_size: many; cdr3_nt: TGCAGTGCTGGACAGGGCGGGTACACCGGGGAGCTGTTTTTT; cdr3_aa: CSAGQGGYTGELFF
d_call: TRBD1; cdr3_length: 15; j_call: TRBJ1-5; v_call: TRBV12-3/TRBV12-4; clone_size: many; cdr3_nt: TGTGCCAGCAGTCCCCGACAGGGGCGTTATCAGCCCCAGCATTTT; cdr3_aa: CASSPRQGRYQPQHF
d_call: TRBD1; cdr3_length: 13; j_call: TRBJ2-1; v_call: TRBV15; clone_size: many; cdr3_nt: TGTGCCACCAGCGGGGACAGGGGCAATGAGCAGTTCTTC; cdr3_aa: CATSGDRGNEQFF
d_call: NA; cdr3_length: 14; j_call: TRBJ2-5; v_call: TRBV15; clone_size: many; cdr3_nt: TGTGCCACCACATATCGGGAATTCCAAGAGACCCAGTACTTC; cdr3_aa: CATTYREFQETQYF
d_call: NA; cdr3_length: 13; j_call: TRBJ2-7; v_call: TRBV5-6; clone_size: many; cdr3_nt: TGTGCCAGCAGGAGCGGACGTGGCTACGAGCAGTACTTC; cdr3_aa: CASRSGRGYEQYF
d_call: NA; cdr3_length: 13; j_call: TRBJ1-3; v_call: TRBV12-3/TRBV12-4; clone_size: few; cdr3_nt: TGTGCCAGCAGTTCCCCTGGTAGAAACACCATATATTTT; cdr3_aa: CASSSPGRNTIYF
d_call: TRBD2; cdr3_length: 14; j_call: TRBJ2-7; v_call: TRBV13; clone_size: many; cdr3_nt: TGTGCCAGCGGCTTAGCGGGAGACTCCTACGAGCAGTACTTC; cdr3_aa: CASGLAGDSYEQYF
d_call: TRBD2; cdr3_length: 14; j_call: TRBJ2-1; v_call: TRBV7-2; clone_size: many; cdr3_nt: TGTGCCAGCAGACAAGACCTAGCGGACAATGAGCAGTTCTTC; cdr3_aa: CASRQDLADNEQFF
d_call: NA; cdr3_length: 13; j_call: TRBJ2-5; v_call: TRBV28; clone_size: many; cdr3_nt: TGTGCCAGCAGGACAACCCCCCAAGAGACCCAGTACTTC; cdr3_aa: CASRTTPQETQYF
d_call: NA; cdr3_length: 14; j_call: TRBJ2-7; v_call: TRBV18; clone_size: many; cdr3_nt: TGTGCCAGCTCACCACCGACTAGTTCCTACGAGCAGTACTTC; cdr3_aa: CASSPPTSSYEQYF
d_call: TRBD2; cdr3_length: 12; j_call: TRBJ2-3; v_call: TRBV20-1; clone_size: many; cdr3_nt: TGCAGTGCTACCGGGAGGACAGATACGCAGTATTTT; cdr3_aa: CSATGRTDTQYF
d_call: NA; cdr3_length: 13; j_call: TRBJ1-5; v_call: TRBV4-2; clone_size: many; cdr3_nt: TGTGCCAGCAGCCAAGATCTGGATCAGCCCCAGCATTTT; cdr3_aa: CASSQDLDQPQHF
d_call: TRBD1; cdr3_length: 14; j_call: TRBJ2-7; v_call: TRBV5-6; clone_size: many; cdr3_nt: TGTGCCAGCAGCTTGGACAGGGGGAACTACGAGCAGTACTTC; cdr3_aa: CASSLDRGNYEQYF
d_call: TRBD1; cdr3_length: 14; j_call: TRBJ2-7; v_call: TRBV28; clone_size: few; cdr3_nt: TGTGCCAGCAGGAGGACAGGGGGTTCGTACGAGCAGTACTTC; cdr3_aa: CASRRTGGSYEQYF
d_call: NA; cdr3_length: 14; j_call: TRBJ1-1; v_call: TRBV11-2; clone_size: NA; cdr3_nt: TGTGCCAGCAGCACTCCGGGGCTGAACACTGAAGCTTTCTTT; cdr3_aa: CASSTPGLNTEAFF
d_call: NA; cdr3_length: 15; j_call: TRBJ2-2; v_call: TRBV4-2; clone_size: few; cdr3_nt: TGTGCCAGCAGCCAAGATGAGAGGGCCCTCCCGGAGCTGTTTTTT; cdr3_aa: CASSQDERALPELFF
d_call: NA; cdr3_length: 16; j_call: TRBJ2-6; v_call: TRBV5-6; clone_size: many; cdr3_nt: TGTGCCAGCAGCTCCGGTTCTAACTCTGGGGCCAACGTCCTGACTTTC; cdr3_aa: CASSSGSNSGANVLTF
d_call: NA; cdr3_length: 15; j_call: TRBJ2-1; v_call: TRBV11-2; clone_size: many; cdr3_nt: TGTGCCAGCAGCTTCATAGACGAGGCTATGGATGAGCAGTTCTTC; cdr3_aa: CASSFIDEAMDEQFF
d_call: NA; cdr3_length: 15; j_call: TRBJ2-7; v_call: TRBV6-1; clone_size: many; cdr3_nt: TGTGCCAGCAGCCAGGGACCTCCATCACGCTACGAGCAGTACTTC; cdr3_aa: CASSQGPPSRYEQYF
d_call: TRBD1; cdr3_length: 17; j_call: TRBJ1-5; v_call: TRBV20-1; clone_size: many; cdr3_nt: TGCAGTGCCACCACAGGGGACAGATCTGATAGCAATCAGCCCCAGCATTTT; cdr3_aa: CSATTGDRSDSNQPQHF
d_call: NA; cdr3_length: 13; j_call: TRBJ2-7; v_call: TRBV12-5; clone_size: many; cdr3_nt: TGTGCTAGTGGTGAGGACACTTACTACGAGCAGTACTTC; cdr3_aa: CASGEDTYYEQYF
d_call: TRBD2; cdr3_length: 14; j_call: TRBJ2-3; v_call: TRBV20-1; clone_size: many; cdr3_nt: TGCAGTGCATCCAGCGGGAGGGCCACAGATACGCAGTATTTT; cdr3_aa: CSASSGRATDTQYF
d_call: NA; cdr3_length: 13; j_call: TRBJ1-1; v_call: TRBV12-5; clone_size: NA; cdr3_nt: TGTGCTAGTGGTTTCGTCGGGAGCACTGAAGCTTTCTTT; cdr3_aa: CASGFVGSTEAFF
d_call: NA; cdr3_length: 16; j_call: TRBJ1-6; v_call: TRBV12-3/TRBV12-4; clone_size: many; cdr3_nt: TGTGCCAGCAGTAGAGGACTGATCTCCTATAATTCACCCCTCCACTTT; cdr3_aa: CASSRGLISYNSPLHF
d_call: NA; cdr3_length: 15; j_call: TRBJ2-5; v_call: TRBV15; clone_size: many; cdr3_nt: TGTGCCACCAGCAGGATGACGGGGGACCAAGAGACCCAGTACTTC; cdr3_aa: CATSRMTGDQETQYF
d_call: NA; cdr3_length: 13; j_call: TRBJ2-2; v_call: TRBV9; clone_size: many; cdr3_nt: TGTGCCAGCAGCGTAGTGGGAACCGGGGAGCTGTTTTTT; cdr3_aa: CASSVVGTGELFF